Listed below are T cell receptor beta chains from one sample, sequenced in a study of shared clonotypes between healthy human individuals. Data came from immunoSEQ multiplex PCR; TCRdb stores just in-frame clones and leaves some out. The data show approximately 340,000 clones, with roughly 70% seen just once and roughly 10% held by the top ten. The sequenced material came from memory CD4+ T cells sorted from blood. Receptor source: a man aged 25-45 years in good health. The CDR3 runs from the conserved cysteine through the conserved F or W. D genes are given only for firm matches. Size is stated for part of the rows, as once, few or many counts, or as a class when the clone is expanded.

V gene,clone size,J gene,D gene,CDR3 DNA,CDR3 protein
TRBV11-2,NA,TRBJ2-5,TRBD1,TGTGCCAGCAGCTCGGGACAGGCAGAGACCCAGTACTTC,CASSSGQAETQYF
TRBV4-3,NA,TRBJ2-5,NA,TGCGCCAGCAGCCAAGATCTTTCCAGGCGGGTCCCGACCGCCCAAGAGACCCAGTACTTC,CASSQDLSRRVPTAQETQYF
TRBV7-2,NA,TRBJ2-1,TRBD2,TGTGCCAGCAGCAAGGGACTAGCGGGAGGGATCAATGAGCAGTTCTTC,CASSKGLAGGINEQFF
TRBV19,NA,TRBJ2-2,NA,TGTGCCAGTAGTATCCCACAGGGCGGGGAGCTGTTTTTT,CASSIPQGGELFF
TRBV5-4,NA,TRBJ2-7,TRBD1,TGTGCCAGCAGCTTTGGGGACAGGGACTACGAGCAGTACTTC,CASSFGDRDYEQYF
TRBV28,NA,TRBJ1-2,NA,TGTGCCAGCAGTTACCCTGGGCTTAACTATGGCTACACCTTC,CASSYPGLNYGYTF
TRBV5-1,NA,TRBJ2-3,NA,TGCGCCAGCAGCTTGACAGGGGGAGGGACAGATACGCAGTATTTT,CASSLTGGGTDTQYF
TRBV6-6,NA,TRBJ2-7,NA,TGTGCCAGCAGTTACGACCGACAGTACGAGCAGTACTTC,CASSYDRQYEQYF
TRBV29-1,NA,TRBJ2-2,NA,TGCAGCGCCACAGGGTCCCTAACAAACACCGGGGAGCTGTTTTTT,CSATGSLTNTGELFF
TRBV11-2,NA,TRBJ1-4,NA,TGTGCCAGCAGCCCCGGTACTCGGAACGAAAAACTGTTTTTT,CASSPGTRNEKLFF
TRBV5-1,NA,TRBJ2-2,TRBD1,TGCGCCAGCAGCGCCGGACAGGGGGCGGGCACCGGGGAGCTGTTTTTT,CASSAGQGAGTGELFF
TRBV7-8,NA,TRBJ2-1,TRBD2,TGTGCCAGCAGCTTAGCGGGGACTAGTGAGTCTGAGCAGTTCTTC,CASSLAGTSESEQFF
TRBV28,NA,TRBJ1-5,NA,TGTGCCAGCACTGAAGCATATAGCAATCAGCCCCAGCATTTT,CASTEAYSNQPQHF
TRBV15,once,TRBJ1-1,NA,TGTGCCACCAGCAGAGATAAGGGTGGCACTGAAGCTTTCTTT,CATSRDKGGTEAFF
TRBV29-1,NA,TRBJ2-5,TRBD2,TGCAGCGTTTCCGGACTAGAAGAGACCCAGTACTTC,CSVSGLEETQYF
TRBV19,NA,TRBJ1-4,NA,TGTGCCAGTAGTATCAGAACGGGGGAAAAACTGTTTTTT,CASSIRTGEKLFF
TRBV5-1,NA,TRBJ2-7,NA,TGCGCCAGCAGCGCAGGGATGAGCTACGAGCAGTACTTC,CASSAGMSYEQYF
TRBV2,NA,TRBJ2-3,NA,TGTGCCAGTGAAGGTGCAGCATCCACAGATACGCAGTATTTT,CASEGAASTDTQYF
TRBV2,NA,TRBJ2-1,TRBD2,TGTGCCAGCTCTTCGGGAGCTAGCGGGAGCTATGAGCAGTTCTTC,CASSSGASGSYEQFF
TRBV10-2,many,TRBJ2-1,NA,TGCGCCAGCAGTGAGAGAGGGTCCACGTTCTTC,CASSERGSTFF
TRBV2,NA,TRBJ1-2,NA,TGTGCCAGCAGTCTGGGACGGACTAACTATGGCTACACCTTC,CASSLGRTNYGYTF
TRBV4-1,NA,TRBJ1-5,NA,TGCGCCAGCAGCCAATGGGGGTATAGCAATCAGCCCCAGCATTTT,CASSQWGYSNQPQHF
TRBV25-1,NA,TRBJ2-7,NA,TGTGCCAGCAGTCAAGTCTACGAGCAGTACTTC,CASSQVYEQYF
TRBV5-4,few,TRBJ2-7,TRBD1,TGTGCCAGCAGCAGACAGGGACCCTACGAGCAGTACTTC,CASSRQGPYEQYF
TRBV19,NA,TRBJ2-3,NA,TGTGCCAGTAACCCTAACTGGAAAGATACGCAGTATTTT,CASNPNWKDTQYF
TRBV9,NA,TRBJ1-1,NA,TGTGCCAGCAGCGTAGTAACAGGACAAGCTTTCTTT,CASSVVTGQAFF